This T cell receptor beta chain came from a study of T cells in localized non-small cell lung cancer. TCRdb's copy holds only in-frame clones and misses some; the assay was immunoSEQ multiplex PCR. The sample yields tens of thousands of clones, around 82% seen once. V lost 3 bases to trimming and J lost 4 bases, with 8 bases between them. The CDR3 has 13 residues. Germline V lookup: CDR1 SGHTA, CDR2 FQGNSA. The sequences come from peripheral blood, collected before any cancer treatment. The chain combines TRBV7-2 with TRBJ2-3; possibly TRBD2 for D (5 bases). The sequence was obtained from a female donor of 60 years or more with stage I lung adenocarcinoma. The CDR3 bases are TGTGCCAGCAGCTTCGGGGTGGCAGATACGCAGTATTTT. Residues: CASSFGVADTQYF. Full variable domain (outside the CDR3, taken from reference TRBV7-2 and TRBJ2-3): GAGVSQSPSNKVTEKGKDVELRCDPISGHTALYWYRQSLGQGLEFLIYFQGNSAPDKSGLPSDRFSAERTGGSVSTLTIQRTQQEDSAVYLCASSFGVADTQYFGPGTRLTVL.